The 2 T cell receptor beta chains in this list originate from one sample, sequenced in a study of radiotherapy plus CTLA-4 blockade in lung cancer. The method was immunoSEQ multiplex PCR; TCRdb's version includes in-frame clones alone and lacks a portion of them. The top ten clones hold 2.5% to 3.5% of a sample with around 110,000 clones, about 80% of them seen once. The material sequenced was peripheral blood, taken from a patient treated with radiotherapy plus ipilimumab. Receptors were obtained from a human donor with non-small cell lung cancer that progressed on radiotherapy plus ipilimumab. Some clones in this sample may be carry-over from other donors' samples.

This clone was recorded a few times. The CDR3 bases are TGTGCCAGTAGTGATTGGGGAGGCAATCAGCCCCAGCATTTT. This translates into CASSDWGGNQPQHF. The gene calls are TRBV19 and TRBJ1-5; D is undetermined. The CDR3 runs 14 residues. V was pared by 5 bases and J by 2 bases, with 10 bases between. The germline gives CDR1 LNHDA, CDR2 SQIVND (reference sequence).

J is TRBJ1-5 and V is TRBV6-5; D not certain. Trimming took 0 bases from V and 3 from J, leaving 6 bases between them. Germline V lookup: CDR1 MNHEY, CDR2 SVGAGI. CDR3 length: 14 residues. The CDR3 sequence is CASSYSYLNQPQHF. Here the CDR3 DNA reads TGTGCCAGCAGTTACTCTTACCTCAATCAGCCCCAGCATTTT.